This T cell receptor (beta chain) appears in the sequencing data of a study of blood T cell repertoires in COVID-19. Study overall: Researchers got acute and convalescent COVID-19 samples from the United States, Italy and Spain. PBMCs, B-cell-depleted T cells, or T cells were the source of the cDNA or gDNA that made up the material.

Per the original methods: Reference gene primer amplification gave nucleated cell count estimates. Here immunoSEQ multiplex PCR was the method, and the copy in TCRdb shows in-frame clones only, minus some. V and J calls and clone size are as listed in that table; D and trimming were resolved from the DNA. The table includes 85,000 to 95,000 clones, 70% to 90% detected once. The CDR3 runs to 12 residues. From germline, CDR1 is SNHLY and CDR2 FYNNEI. V lost 8 bases, J lost 3 bases, and 3 bases stayed unmatched. The TCR originated in a woman older than 75 with acute or convalescent COVID-19. Sequencing was carried out using peripheral blood. The chain has TRBV2 and TRBJ2-7; 8 bases fit TRBD1. CDR3 sequence: CASGQGYYEQYF. The CDR3 DNA is TGTGCCAGCGGACAGGGCTACTACGAGCAGTACTTC.